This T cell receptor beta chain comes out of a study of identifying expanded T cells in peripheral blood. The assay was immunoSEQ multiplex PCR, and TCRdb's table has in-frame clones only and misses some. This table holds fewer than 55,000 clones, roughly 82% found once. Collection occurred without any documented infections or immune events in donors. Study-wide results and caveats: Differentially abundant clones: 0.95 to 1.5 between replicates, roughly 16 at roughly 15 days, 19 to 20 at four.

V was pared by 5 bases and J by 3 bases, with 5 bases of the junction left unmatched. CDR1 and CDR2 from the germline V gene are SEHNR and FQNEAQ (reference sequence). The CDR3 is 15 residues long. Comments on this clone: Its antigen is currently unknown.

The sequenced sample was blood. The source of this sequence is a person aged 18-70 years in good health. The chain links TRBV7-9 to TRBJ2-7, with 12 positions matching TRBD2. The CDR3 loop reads CASSPGLAGHYEQYF. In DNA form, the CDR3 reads TGTGCCAGCAGCCCCGGACTAGCGGGACACTACGAGCAGTACTTC. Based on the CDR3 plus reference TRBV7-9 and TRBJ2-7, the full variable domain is DTGVSQNPRHKITKRGQNVTFRCDPISEHNRLYWYRQTLGQGPEFLTYFQNEAQLEKSRLLSDRFSAERPKGSFSTLEIQRTEQGDSAMYLCASSPGLAGHYEQYFGPGTRLTVT.